These 24 T cell receptor beta chains came from one sample sequenced in a study of Graves' ophthalmopathy and Graves' hyperthyroidism. The authors amplified TCR beta CDR3 regions from RNA transcripts. HTBI primers served in a first-round RT-PCR, which a second-round multiplex PCR followed. TCRdb reprocessed the multiplex PCR reads via MiXCR and lists one record per CDR3 protein. The table has 900,000 to 1,200,000 distinct CDR3 sequences, 36% seen once; the top ten hold roughly 10%. Sequencing used peripheral blood or thyroid tissue (not recorded which). The receptor source for this set is an adult man with Graves' hyperthyroidism.

This clonotype has at least ten counts. The CDR3 region is CASSADPVSPLHF. The CDR3 DNA reads TGTGCCAGCAGCGCGGACCCTGTTTCACCCCTCCACTTT. The chain carries TRBV9 and TRBJ1-6; D gene uncertain. The CDR3 extends over 13 amino acids. Between the trimmed V and J ends, which lost 3 bases and 9 bases, there was a span of 10 bases. The V gene's germline CDR1 is SGDLS and CDR2 YYNGEE.

V gene TRBV2 combines with J gene TRBJ1-1; D gene unclear. V lost 8 bases to trimming and J lost 4 bases, with 14 bases between them. This CDR3 region has 13 residues. Germline values: CDR1 SNHLY, CDR2 FYNNEI. CDR3 DNA: TGTGCCAGCGCACGGGTACCCGCCACTGAAGCTTTCTTT. Translated: CASARVPATEAFF.

This clonotype was observed many times. The chain uses TRBV6-2 or TRBV6-3 and TRBJ1-1; 8 bases are a match to TRBD1. CDR1 is MNHEY, CDR2 SVGEGT, per germline. There are 13 residues in the CDR3. The DNA for the CDR3 is TGTGCGACCTCGGGACAGGAGCTCACTGAAGCTTTCTTT. Residues: CATSGQELTEAFF.

V gene TRBV4-1 combines with J gene TRBJ1-1; TRBD1 is a possible D gene (6 bases). V dropped 0 bases and J dropped 11 bases, with 10 bases sitting between them. This CDR3 comprises 12 residues. Germline CDR1 is MGHRA and CDR2 is YSYEKL. The CDR3 reads CASSQEQGRAFF. The CDR3 DNA sequence: TGCGCCAGCAGCCAAGAACAGGGTCGTGCTTTCTTT.

In its sample, this clonotype was seen a few times. The chain is built from TRBV19 and TRBJ2-7, with 8 bases identical to TRBD2. The CDR3 consists of 17 residues. Germline assignment: CDR1 LNHDA and CDR2 SQIVND (reference sequence). Losses at the gene ends were 5 bases for V and 0 bases for J; bases not matched to a gene: 12. The CDR3 here is CASSPPGGGRSSYEQYF. The CDR3 region has the DNA TGTGCCAGTAGTCCGCCGGGGGGGGGCCGGAGCTCCTACGAGCAGTACTTC.

The chain joins TRBV10-3 to TRBJ2-6, with 8 nucleotides matching TRBD1. The CDR3 is 16 residues long. V lost 7 bases to trimming and J lost 4 bases; unmatched junction nucleotides: 9. CDR1 and CDR2 from the germline V gene are ENHRY and SYGVKD. The DNA for the CDR3 is TGTGCCATCACCCCGGACAGGGCGCGCGGGGCCAACGTCCTGACTTTC. This encodes CAITPDRARGANVLTF.

This chain joins TRBV10-3 and TRBJ2-2; 7 nucleotides match TRBD1. V shed 6 bases and J 4 bases; nucleotides not matched to a gene: 5. The germline V gene encodes CDR1 ENHRY and CDR2 SYGVKD. The CDR3 covers 14 residues. This chain's CDR3 is CAIRETGPTGELFF. In DNA form, the CDR3 reads TGTGCCATCAGGGAGACAGGGCCCACCGGGGAGCTGTTTTTT.

The CDR3 is CASSYMLLAGGDWETQYF. CDR3 DNA sequence: TGTGCCAGCAGTTATATGCTATTAGCGGGGGGCGACTGGGAGACCCAGTACTTC. The rearrangement uses TRBV13 and TRBJ2-5; the match to TRBD2 covers 10 bases. Germline values: CDR1 PRHDT, CDR2 FYEKMQ (reference sequence). This CDR3 is built from 18 residues. V trimming: 6 bases; J trimming: 5 bases; junction bases outside the gene matches: 18.

The table lists this clonotype with many counts. This rearrangement joins TRBV29-1 to TRBJ1-1; D is uncertain. Per germline, CDR1 SQVTM and CDR2 ANQGSEA. Trimming took 3 bases from V and 5 from J, leaving 7 bases between them. The length of the CDR3 is 11 residues. CDR3: CSVDPGTEAFF. CDR3 in DNA: TGCAGCGTTGATCCTGGAACTGAAGCTTTCTTT.

Ten or more counts support this clonotype. The chain recombines TRBV20-1 with TRBJ2-5; D may be TRBD1 (6 bases). Germline assignment: CDR1 DFQATT and CDR2 SNEGSKA (reference sequence). Trimming took off 6 bases at V and 7 bases at J, with 15 bases between the two ends. The CDR3 consists of 12 residues. The CDR3 here is CSAPTGTGTQYF. CDR3 sequence (DNA): TGCAGTGCCCCAACAGGGACCGGGACCCAGTACTTC.

The chain joins TRBV19 to TRBJ1-1; TRBD1 is a possible D gene (6 bases). V gave up 5 bases and J gave up 3 bases, with 13 bases separating them. Germline V lookup: CDR1 LNHDA, CDR2 SQIVND (reference sequence). This CDR3 has 14 residues. The CDR3 protein is CASSVTGGDTEAFF. The CDR3 DNA reads TGTGCCAGTAGTGTGACAGGAGGGGACACTGAAGCTTTCTTT.

As for this clonotype: It is likely a read error, because the conserved phenylalanine at the end of the CDR3 is missing. Because the CDR3's place on the DNA is in doubt, the DNA is left out and the CDR3 is given as listed by TCRdb. V gene TRBV4-1 combines with J gene TRBJ2-6. Per the germline V gene, CDR1 is MGHRA and CDR2 is YSYEKL. Counting both end residues, the CDR3 totals 10 amino acids. The CDR3 spells CASSQSPDHY.

This clonotype occurred many times. The chain employs TRBV4-3 and TRBJ1-1; D is perhaps TRBD1 (5 bases). The V gene's germline CDR1 is LGHNA and CDR2 YSLEER. Trimming removed 0 bases from V and 0 bases from J, with 8 bases in between. The CDR3 runs 15 residues. CDR3 region: CASSQDTGVNTEAFF. DNA for the CDR3: TGCGCCAGCAGCCAAGATACAGGAGTGAACACTGAAGCTTTCTTT.

The chain couples TRBV25-1 to TRBJ1-2; D gene ambiguous. Germline loops: CDR1 MGHDK, CDR2 SYGVNS. Deletions cut 3 bases from V and 8 bases from J, with 4 bases between. This CDR3 contains 10 residues. CDR3 in DNA: TGTGCCAGCAGTGACACAGGCTACACCTTC. It yields the protein CASSDTGYTF.

A word on this clonotype: A junction boundary mismatches the germline segment, possibly from a read error. The chain employs TRBV29-1 and TRBJ2-5; D is perhaps TRBD2 (7 bases). The CDR3 length is 8 residues. Germline values: CDR1 SQVTM, CDR2 ANQGSEA. The CDR3 bases are TGCAGCGTTGTAGGGGGGGGGTTC. It is translated as CSVVGGGF.

This clonotype appeared a single time. V usage is TRBV5-1 and J usage is TRBJ1-2; D ambiguous. The germline V gene encodes CDR1 SGHRS and CDR2 YFSETQ. Trimming took 0 bases from V and 7 from J, leaving 13 bases between them. CDR3 length equals 14 residues. The CDR3 DNA is TGCGCCAGCAGCTTGGGGGCGGGAGTACGTGGCTACACCTTC. This encodes CASSLGAGVRGYTF.

This chain uses TRBV7-2 with TRBJ2-5; tentatively, D is TRBD2 (6 bases). The V gene's germline CDR1 is SGHTA and CDR2 FQGNSA. The germline V and J ends were trimmed by 5 bases and 2 bases, with 15 bases remaining between them. There are 15 residues in the CDR3. CDR3 in amino acids: CASSAADRGQETQYF. The CDR3 DNA follows: TGTGCCAGCAGCGCAGCCGACCGGGGGCAAGAGACCCAGTACTTC.

CDR3 sequence: CASSLGTPGVTEAFF. The CDR3 region has the DNA TGTGCCAGCAGCTTGGGGACACCAGGGGTGACTGAAGCTTTCTTT. The chain joins TRBV7-4 to TRBJ1-1; the D gene is possibly TRBD1 (6 bases). Germline V lookup: CDR1 SGHVT, CDR2 SQSDAQ. V shed 3 bases and J shed 5 bases, with 16 bases lying between them. This CDR3 is 15 amino acids long.

The V call is TRBV6-5, the J call TRBJ1-2; possible D gene TRBD1, 5 bases. V dropped 2 bases and J dropped 5 bases, with 12 bases sitting between them. The CDR3 length is 14 residues. Germline V gene lookup returns CDR1 MNHEY and CDR2 SVGAGI. The CDR3 nucleotides read TGTGCCAGCAGTTACGATCGGCGGGGGTATGGCTACACCTTC. Protein sequence: CASSYDRRGYGYTF.

This clonotype was found many times. The CDR3 sequence is CASSLGFGRLRNTIYF. For the CDR3, the DNA is TGTGCCAGCAGCTTAGGGTTCGGGCGGCTGCGAAACACCATATATTTT. The chain employs TRBV7-8 and TRBJ1-3; D is ambiguous. Germline assignment: CDR1 SGHVS and CDR2 FQNEAQ. This CDR3 comprises 16 residues. Trimming pared 1 base from V and 5 bases from J, leaving 15 bases between.

The V and J genes are TRBV5-1 and TRBJ2-2; D call uncertain. Germline V gene lookup returns CDR1 SGHRS and CDR2 YFSETQ. With 5 bases removed from V and 0 bases from J, the gap between germline ends came to 8 bases. The CDR3 sequence is 14 residues long. This chain's CDR3 is CASRQVTNTGELFF. The CDR3 nucleotides are TGCGCCAGCAGGCAGGTTACGAACACCGGGGAGCTGTTTTTT.

There are many counts of this clonotype. The chain couples TRBV10-3 to TRBJ2-5; either TRBD1 or TRBD2 may fit D (5 bases each). This CDR3 has 14 amino acids. The V gene's germline CDR1 is ENHRY and CDR2 SYGVKD. The V end lost 10 bases, the J end lost 1 base, and 16 bases lay between the germline ends. The CDR3 region is CASSRSGAQETQYF. In DNA, the CDR3 is TGTGCCAGCAGCCGTTCCGGGGCCCAAGAGACCCAGTACTTC.

Remarks on this clonotype: A much larger clone lies a single base off, so this may be a read error. The chain has TRBV7-9 and TRBJ1-5; possibly TRBD1 for D (5 bases). Germline V CDR1 and CDR2: SEHNR, FQNEAQ (reference sequence). CDR3 length equals 16 residues. V lost 1 base and J 11 bases, leaving 21 bases between the germline ends. The CDR3 region has the DNA TGTGCCAGCAGCTTAGGGGGGAAGGGAACAGGAAGGTCCCAGCATTTT. Translating it yields CASSLGGKGTGRSQHF.

The rearrangement links TRBV6-5 to TRBJ2-7, with D perhaps TRBD1 (6 bases). The CDR3 contains 14 residues. The germline gives CDR1 MNHEY, CDR2 SVGAGI. Trimming cost V 5 bases and J 3 bases, with 14 bases left between them. The chain's CDR3 is CASSPRQAVYEQYF. CDR3 DNA sequence: TGTGCCAGCAGTCCGAGACAGGCCGTCTACGAGCAGTACTTC.